These 18 T cell receptor beta chains were all obtained from the same sample, sequenced in a study of blood T cell repertoires in COVID-19. Profiling relied on immunoSEQ multiplex PCR, and the TCRdb table lists in-frame clones only, not all of them. The sample yields tens of thousands of clones, around 83% seen once. Sequencing used peripheral blood. Receptors were obtained from a man aged 55 to 69 with active COVID-19.

V and J are TRBV24-1 and TRBJ2-1; no reliable D call. V lost 5 bases and J lost 9, with 10 bases in between. Germline lookup yields CDR1 KGHDR and CDR2 SFDVKD. There are 12 residues in the CDR3. The CDR3 DNA follows: TGTGCCACCAGTGCCCCCTTGGCTGAGCAGTTCTTC. Translated: CATSAPLAEQFF.

V and J are TRBV13 and TRBJ2-7; 10 bases fit TRBD2. Germline CDR1 reads PRHDT; CDR2 reads FYEKMQ (reference sequence). The CDR3 runs 18 residues. Trimming at V came to 2 bases and at J to 0 bases, leaving 10 bases not matched to a gene. CDR3 DNA sequence: TGTGCCAGCAGCTTAATTGGGCTAGCGGGGGAGAGCTCCTACGAGCAGTACTTC. It translates to CASSLIGLAGESSYEQYF.

The gene calls are TRBV4-3 and TRBJ2-7; tentative D call: TRBD2 (6 bases). Trimming cost V 1 base and J 4 bases, with 17 bases left between them. Germline CDR1 LGHNA, CDR2 YSLEER. The CDR3 is 16 residues long. In DNA, the CDR3 is TGCGCCAGCAGCCAAGTCCGATTGGGGAGGAGATACGAGCAGTACTTC. Residues: CASSQVRLGRRYEQYF.

This chain uses TRBV7-2 with TRBJ2-1, with 9 bases lining up with TRBD2. The V gene end was trimmed by 0 bases and the J gene end by 1 base; junction bases not matched to a gene: 7. The CDR3 totals 18 residues. CDR1 SGHTA and CDR2 FQGNSA come from the germline V gene. The CDR3 DNA reads as TGTGCCAGCAGCTTAGCTGTGGGCGGGGGGGGATCCTACAATGAGCAGTTCTTC. As protein: CASSLAVGGGGSYNEQFF.

The CDR3 DNA is TGTGCCAGCAGTTTGGGCAGGGTGTTTGGCTACACCTTC. It codes for CASSLGRVFGYTF. V and J are TRBV28 and TRBJ1-2; a possible D gene is TRBD1 (5 bases). CDR3 length: 13 residues. Germline V gene data show CDR1 as MDHEN and CDR2 as SYDVKM. V lost 3 bases, J lost 7 bases, and 12 bases lay in between.

This clone has only a few counts. The chain has TRBV6-5 and TRBJ1-2, with unresolved D. The germline CDR1 and CDR2 sequences are MNHEY and SVGAGI. The CDR3 contains 13 residues. The V gene lost 7 bases and the J gene lost 2 bases, with 11 bases spanning the gap. The CDR3, as DNA: TGTGCCAGCAAAACCACAGTAAACTATGGCTACACCTTC. Amino acids: CASKTTVNYGYTF.

This chain links TRBV5-1 with TRBJ1-2; possibly TRBD1 for D (6 bases). Trimming pared 0 bases from V and 7 bases from J, leaving 13 bases between. The CDR3 runs to 14 residues. Looked up from germline, CDR1 is SGHRS and CDR2 is YFSETQ. CDR3 loop: CASSLERGKSGYTF. The CDR3 DNA follows: TGCGCCAGCAGCTTGGAAAGGGGGAAATCTGGCTACACCTTC.

This clone was observed a handful of times. V and J are TRBV25-1 and TRBJ2-7, with TRBD1 as a possible D gene (6 bases). The CDR3 totals 15 residues. The germline V gene has CDR1 MGHDK and CDR2 SYGVNS. V lost 1 base and J 0 bases, leaving 10 bases between the germline ends. The CDR3 DNA reads TGTGCCAGCAGTGAATGGGGGCAGGGCTCCTACGAGCAGTACTTC. Translated, it gives CASSEWGQGSYEQYF.

This chain joins TRBV6-5 and TRBJ1-2, with TRBD1 matching 7 bases. Looked up from germline, CDR1 is MNHEY and CDR2 is SVGAGI. The CDR3 has 14 amino acids. The ends lost 6 bases at V and 4 bases at J; junction bases unmatched: 8. CDR3 sequence reads: CASRKTGKSYGYTF. The CDR3 nucleotides are TGTGCCAGCAGGAAGACAGGGAAGAGCTATGGCTACACCTTC.

This rearrangement joins TRBV6-6 to TRBJ2-5; TRBD2 agrees at 10 bases. The CDR3 loop spans 15 amino acids. Germline assignment: CDR1 MNHNY and CDR2 SVGAGI (reference sequence). Trimming cost V 6 bases and J 4 bases; bases outside gene matches: 8. CDR3 sequence: CASSPAGGPGETQYF. The DNA for the CDR3 is TGTGCCAGCAGCCCAGCGGGAGGGCCGGGAGAGACCCAGTACTTC.

The rearrangement links TRBV7-8 to TRBJ2-7; 7 positions match TRBD2. The germline gives CDR1 SGHVS, CDR2 FQNEAQ. The ends lost 1 base at V and 1 base at J; junction bases unmatched: 13. The length of the CDR3 is 18 residues. Written as DNA, the CDR3 is TGTGCCAGCAGCTTAGGTGGCAGGGAGGGAATTGCGTCCTACGAGCAGTACTTC. Translated: CASSLGGREGIASYEQYF. Based on the CDR3 plus reference TRBV7-8 and TRBJ2-7, the full variable domain is GAGVSQSPRYKVAKRGQDVALRCDPISGHVSLFWYQQALGQGPEFLTYFQNEAQLDKSGLPSDRFFAERPEGSVSTLKIQRTQQEDSAVYLCASSLGGREGIASYEQYFGPGTRLTVT.

This clone has a handful of counts. This rearrangement joins TRBV6-2 or TRBV6-3 to TRBJ2-7; D is uncertain. The CDR3 consists of 13 residues. Germline V gives CDR1 MNHEY, CDR2 SVGEGT. V was pared by 2 bases and J by 0 bases, with 5 bases between. Here the CDR3 reads CASSYDSSYEQYF. CDR3 coding DNA: TGTGCCAGCAGTTACGACTCCTCCTACGAGCAGTACTTC.

This clone was found once. CDR3 amino acids: CASSLAQGSAIYF. DNA of the CDR3: TGTGCCAGCAGCTTAGCACAGGGTTCAGCCATATATTTT. V usage is TRBV7-9 and J usage is TRBJ1-3, with a possible D match to TRBD1 (6 bases). Germline V gene data show CDR1 as SEHNR and CDR2 as FQNEAQ (reference sequence). The V end was cut by 0 bases, the J end by 11 bases, with 11 bases between. The CDR3 contains 13 residues.

The chain has TRBV6-5 and TRBJ1-4; no clear D. V was cut by 6 bases and J by 8 bases, with 10 bases left in between. The CDR3 is 12 residues long. Germline V CDR1 and CDR2: MNHEY, SVGAGI. The CDR3 bases are TGTGCCAGCAGGCGGGGAGGAGAAAAACTGTTTTTT. It translates to CASRRGGEKLFF.

The rearrangement links TRBV5-1 to TRBJ2-1, with 11 positions matching TRBD2. V was clipped by 4 bases and J by 9 bases; unmatched bases: 9. CDR1 and CDR2 (germline): SGHRS, YFSETQ. The CDR3 is 15 amino acids. CDR3 sequence reads: CASSLVAGGPGEQFF. The CDR3 nucleotides are TGCGCCAGCAGCCTCGTAGCGGGAGGGCCTGGTGAGCAGTTCTTC.

This clone was recorded a few times. Other nucleotide sequences from this sample produce the same CDR3. V gene TRBV6-1 combines with J gene TRBJ2-3; D gene ambiguous. Germline V gene sequence: CDR1 MNHNS, CDR2 SASEGT. The CDR3 has 12 amino acids. Deletions cut 2 bases from V and 5 bases from J, with 5 bases between. The CDR3 coding sequence is TGTGCCAGCAGTGAAAGAGTAGATACGCAGTATTTT. It codes for CASSERVDTQYF.

The chain recombines TRBV30 with TRBJ2-5; weak D call: TRBD1 (6 bases). V lost 0 bases, J lost 4 bases, and 24 bases lay in between. The CDR3 covers 18 residues. The V gene's germline CDR1 is GTSNPN and CDR2 SVGIG (reference sequence). The CDR3 nucleotides read TGTGCCTGGAGTGTACGGGCTTATAGTTCTTTCAGGGGAGAGACCCAGTACTTC. Translated: CAWSVRAYSSFRGETQYF.

The rearrangement joins TRBV30 to TRBJ1-2; weak D call: TRBD1 (6 bases). The CDR3 is made up of 14 amino acids. Germline V gene sequence: CDR1 GTSNPN, CDR2 SVGIG (reference sequence). With 7 bases removed from V and 3 bases from J, the gap between germline ends came to 18 bases. The CDR3 nucleotides read TGTGCCTCACAAATCCCGGGACATGACTATGGCTACACCTTC. It encodes CASQIPGHDYGYTF.